The 5 T cell receptor beta chains listed next were all sequenced from one sample in a study of CXCR3-negative and CXCR3-positive naive CD8 T cells. Via 5' RACE with UMI labels, TRB cDNA libraries were prepared. TCRdb re-called the 5' RACE reads and gives one entry per CDR3 protein, without DNA. The sample's table shows over 150,000 distinct CDR3 sequences. Whole-study findings and limits: Hydrophobicity was higher for TRB CDR3s found in CXCR3-positive naive cells than in CXCR3-negative naive cells.

Antigens for these TCRs are unknown. Input material: naive CXCR3+ CD8+ T cells from blood. Subset given: CD45RO-CCR7+CD27+CD95- naive CD8+ T cells expressing CXCR3 (TNR3+). All receptors derive from a human donor in good health. Some clones in this sample may be carry-over from other donors' samples.

This sequence joins TRBV7-9 and TRBJ2-3; checking the TCRdb D call of TRBD1 is not possible without DNA. Germline-derived CDR1 and CDR2 are SEHNR and FQNEAQ (reference sequence). The CDR3 totals 16 residues. CDR3 protein: CASSSGTGSDTDTQYF.

The genes are TRBV23-1 and TRBJ1-6; the TCRdb D gene call, TRBD1, has no DNA to confirm it. TRBV23-1 counts as an open reading frame of uncertain function. This CDR3 is 16 amino acids long. The CDR3 is CASSQSDQGDNSPLHF.

This rearrangement joins TRBV6-2 or TRBV6-3 to TRBJ2-1; lacking DNA, the TRBD1 call made by TCRdb goes unchecked. The CDR3 covers 15 residues. CDR1 is MNHEY and CDR2 is SVGEGT in the germline V gene. The CDR3 is CASRHGDTAIRGQFF.

The gene calls are TRBV10-3 and TRBJ2-1. This CDR3 is 14 amino acids long. Germline V gives CDR1 ENHRY, CDR2 SYGVKD. The CDR3 loop is CAISESGVDNEQFF.

The chain employs TRBV7-2 and TRBJ2-7; TCRdb lists TRBD2, though no DNA is available to test this call. The CDR3 consists of 16 residues. Germline-derived CDR1 and CDR2 are SGHTA and FQGNSA. The CDR3 region is CASSSWDTSGSYEQYF. The entire variable domain, with the rest obtained from reference TRBV7-2 and TRBJ2-7, is as follows: GAGVSQSPSNKVTEKGKDVELRCDPISGHTALYWYRQSLGQGLEFLIYFQGNSAPDKSGLPSDRFSAERTGGSVSTLTIQRTQQEDSAVYLCASSSWDTSGSYEQYFGPGTRLTVT.